This T cell receptor (beta chain) derives from a study of blood T cell repertoires in COVID-19 (TCRdb year 2020). About the investigation overall: Samples from collaborators originated in the United States, Italy and Spain and spanned both the acute and convalescent phases of COVID-19. The material from the prospective study consisted of cDNA or gDNA derived from T cells, B-cell-depleted T cells, or PBMCs. Subjects who had been exposed to COVID-19, were actively infected with it, or had recovered from it provided the deeply sampled blood TCRbeta repertoires that made up the dataset. A freely available public database, intended as a resource for researchers studying the immune response to SARS-CoV-2, is where the repertoires were released. Samples were obtained from the ongoing ImmuneRACE study (first 160 participants) and from about 1,300 subjects provided by 6 global collaborators. A de-identified subject ID, COVID-19 status, age in years and sex were almost always included in the sample metadata. Where available, HLA class I and class II types were obtained from metadata supplied by the sample provider rather than from assay-based typing. Summary of the overall study and its limitations: The quantity of clinical and demographic metadata differed by source and by participant and was supplied without curation.

TCRbeta CDR3 regions were amplified from genomic DNA using the immunoSEQ Assay, a bias-controlled multiplex PCR. On the study's bioinformatics: The number of nucleated cells in each sample was estimated by amplification of reference gene primers within the assay. To quantify the absolute abundance of each unique TCRbeta CDR3 rearrangement, sequence reads were collapsed and filtered. For each sample, productive Simpson clonality was calculated by taking the square root of Simpson's diversity index across productive rearrangements. Sourced from immuneACCESS, this table was stored by TCRdb with only in-frame sequences that have V and J called. A share of the clones is absent; for the studies checked, an unresolved V gene accounts for under half, and the remainder has no known explanation. V and J calls and clone size are copied from that table; D and trimming were computed from the DNA. Within this sample are more than 300,000 clones, with about nine tenths of them counted one time only. The ten top clones hold more than 9% of the sample.

Participants in the prospective study were enrolled through a virtual design, were aged roughly 18 to 100 years, and lived in approximately 24 United States geographic areas. In the prospective study, participants were assigned to cohorts based on the clinical history participants reported in a screening survey and a study questionnaire. For ImmuneRACE Cohort 3, a participant was defined as recovered based on two consecutive negative NP/OP PCR tests, clearance by a healthcare professional, or resolution of symptoms. In the prospective study, whole blood, serum and a nasopharyngeal or oropharyngeal swab were collected from each participant by mobile phlebotomists. Over a roughly two-month period, participants in the prospective study had the option of providing additional blood draws and questionnaires. Prospective study blood samples were shipped either frozen or at room temperature before DNA extraction.

In regard to this clone: Its recognized antigen is unknown. The record has no base qualities; no much larger clone is one base away.

Trimming removed 4 bases from V and 2 bases from J; the gene matches leave 4 bases unexplained. The CDR3 covers 16 residues, taking in both the cysteine and the phenylalanine. The kept DNA is CDR3 alone, 48 bases in frame from the first base. CDR1 MNHEY and CDR2 SVGEGT were looked up in the germline V gene. This chain is built from TRBV6-2 or TRBV6-3 and TRBJ2-7; 14 central nucleotides agree with TRBD2. The clonotype was recovered from a young woman who had recovered from COVID-19. Sequenced material: PBMCs or T cells enriched from blood (not recorded which). The sequenced DNA: TGTGCCAGCAGTTTCATGACTAGCGGGAGGGCCTACGAGCAGTACTTC. It translates to CASSFMTSGRAYEQYF.